A selection of T cell receptor beta chains follows, all from one sample in a study of radiotherapy plus CTLA-4 blockade in lung cancer. Repertoires were generated with immunoSEQ multiplex PCR, while TCRdb's copy carries only in-frame clones and drops some. The profile shows tens of thousands of clones, about four fifths of them singletons. The source material was peripheral blood, sampled from a patient treated with radiotherapy plus ipilimumab. All receptors derive from a human donor with non-small cell lung cancer who had stable disease on radiotherapy plus ipilimumab. Each CDR3 is given with its conserved first and last residue. D genes are given only for firm matches. Size is omitted from some rows. Given values are once, few, many or a class for expanded clones.

d_gene	j_gene	len	abundance	v_gene	CDR3nt	CDR3aa
-	TRBJ1-1	14	-	TRBV5-1	TGCGCCAGCAGCTTAAGGGCGTGGAACACTGAAGCTTTCTTT	CASSLRAWNTEAFF
-	TRBJ2-3	14	-	TRBV14	TGTGCCAGCAGCCAAGGGAGAAACACAGATACGCAGTATTTT	CASSQGRNTDTQYF
TRBD1	TRBJ2-1	16	-	TRBV5-1	TGCGCCAGCAGCTTGGTCAGAGGACAGGCCGGCAATGAGCAGTTCTTC	CASSLVRGQAGNEQFF
-	TRBJ2-7	14	-	TRBV4-1	TGCGCCAGCAGCCTGCCGGGCACTAAGTACGAGCAGTACTTC	CASSLPGTKYEQYF
-	TRBJ1-3	15	-	TRBV9	TGTGCCAGCAGCGTAGGAATGACGGCTGGAAACACCATATATTTT	CASSVGMTAGNTIYF
-	TRBJ2-7	12	-	TRBV18	TGTGCCAGCTCAGTCGGGGCCTACGAGCAGTACTTC	CASSVGAYEQYF
-	TRBJ2-7	16	-	TRBV7-2	TGTGCCAGCAGCTTAGACGGAAGGGGAAGCTCCTACGAGCAGTACTTC	CASSLDGRGSSYEQYF
TRBD1	TRBJ1-2	15	-	TRBV27	TGTGCCAGCAGTTTATACGGACAGGCTAACTATGGCTACACCTTC	CASSLYGQANYGYTF
-	TRBJ2-7	14	-	TRBV10-1	TGCGCCAGCAGTGAAAGACAGGACCTCTACGAGCAGTACTTC	CASSERQDLYEQYF
-	TRBJ2-1	14	-	TRBV6-6	TGTGCCAGCACTCAAACGCCCTCTAGCGCCGGACGGTTCTTC	CASTQTPSSAGRFF
-	TRBJ2-7	14	-	TRBV5-6	TGTGCCAGCAGCTCGACCGGGATCCAGTACGAGCAGTACTTC	CASSSTGIQYEQYF
-	TRBJ2-7	15	-	TRBV6-1	TGTGCCAGCAGTGAAGCAGGACCCGGGGACTACGAGCAGTACTTC	CASSEAGPGDYEQYF
-	TRBJ2-1	17	-	TRBV9	TGTGCCAGCAGCGTTCAGACAGGACCTTACTCCTACAATGAGCAGTTCTTC	CASSVQTGPYSYNEQFF
TRBD2	TRBJ2-7	15	-	TRBV14	TGTGCCAGCAGCCAAGATCGGACTAGGTACGCCGAGCAGTACTTC	CASSQDRTRYAEQYF
-	TRBJ2-1	14	-	TRBV9	TGTGCCAGCAGCGTCCGGGACACTTACAATGAGCAGTTCTTC	CASSVRDTYNEQFF
-	TRBJ2-7	11	-	TRBV7-9	TGTGCCAGCAGCAAAACCTACGAGCAGTACTTC	CASSKTYEQYF
-	TRBJ1-6	12	-	TRBV2	TGTGCCAGCAGTAAGGGGAATTCACCCCTCCACTTT	CASSKGNSPLHF
TRBD2	TRBJ2-2	17	-	TRBV9	TGTGCCAGCAGCGTAGTGGATAGCGGGGCGAACACCGGGGAGCTGTTTTTT	CASSVVDSGANTGELFF
-	TRBJ2-7	16	-	TRBV11-2	TGTGCCAGCAGCTCCAGAGAGGGGGGGCGCCTATCCGAGCAGTACTTC	CASSSREGGRLSEQYF
-	TRBJ1-1	13	-	TRBV29-1	TGCAGCGTTGGATGGGGCAGGGAAAGTGAAGCTTTCTTT	CSVGWGRESEAFF
-	TRBJ2-2	11	-	TRBV4-2	TGTGCCAGCAGCCAAGACAGGGAGCTGTTTTTT	CASSQDRELFF
TRBD1	TRBJ1-2	17	-	TRBV7-2	TGTGCCAGCAGCTTATATCTCTCGGACAGGCTTAACTATGGCTACACCTTC	CASSLYLSDRLNYGYTF
-	TRBJ2-7	16	-	TRBV6-5	TGTGCCAGCAGTTACTCGATACAGTCGAGCTCCTACGAGCAGTACTTC	CASSYSIQSSSYEQYF
TRBD1	TRBJ1-2	16	-	TRBV10-2	TGCGCCAGCAGTGATACCTCAGGACAGGGCGGCTATGGCTACACCTTC	CASSDTSGQGGYGYTF
-	TRBJ1-2	14	-	TRBV5-1	TGCGCCAGCAGCTGGCAGGGTTCTAACTATGGCTACACCTTC	CASSWQGSNYGYTF
TRBD1	TRBJ2-1	14	-	TRBV29-1	TGCAGCGTCACCGGACAGGGGTTGAGGGGTGAGCAGTTCTTC	CSVTGQGLRGEQFF
TRBD2	TRBJ2-2	16	-	TRBV5-1	TGCGCCAGCAGCTTGATCCCTAGCGGGGGCACCGGGGAGCTGTTTTTT	CASSLIPSGGTGELFF
-	TRBJ2-7	15	-	TRBV2	TGTGCCAGCAGTGAAGGATCGGGGGGCGGCTACGAGCAGTACTTC	CASSEGSGGGYEQYF
-	TRBJ2-7	15	-	TRBV28	TGTGCCAGCAGTGCTGCGGCGGGGGCTGGGATCGAGCAGTACTTC	CASSAAAGAGIEQYF
TRBD1	TRBJ1-4	14	-	TRBV28	TGTGCCAGCAGTTCCGGGACAGGGGTCGAAAAACTGTTTTTT	CASSSGTGVEKLFF
TRBD2	TRBJ2-3	15	-	TRBV6-1	TGTGCCAGCAGTGAGATAGCGGGAGCAACAGATACGCAGTATTTT	CASSEIAGATDTQYF
TRBD1	TRBJ2-7	16	-	TRBV4-1	TGCGCCAGCAGCCTTCTACCGGGACAGGGGACCTACGAGCAGTACTTC	CASSLLPGQGTYEQYF
TRBD1	TRBJ1-4	14	many	TRBV30	TGTGCCTGGGGGGGGACAGGGCCTTTTGAAAAACTGTTTTTT	CAWGGTGPFEKLFF
TRBD1	TRBJ2-5	17	-	TRBV11-3	TGTGCCAGCAGCGAGGGATCGGGACAGGGGGACAAAGAGACCCAGTACTTC	CASSEGSGQGDKETQYF